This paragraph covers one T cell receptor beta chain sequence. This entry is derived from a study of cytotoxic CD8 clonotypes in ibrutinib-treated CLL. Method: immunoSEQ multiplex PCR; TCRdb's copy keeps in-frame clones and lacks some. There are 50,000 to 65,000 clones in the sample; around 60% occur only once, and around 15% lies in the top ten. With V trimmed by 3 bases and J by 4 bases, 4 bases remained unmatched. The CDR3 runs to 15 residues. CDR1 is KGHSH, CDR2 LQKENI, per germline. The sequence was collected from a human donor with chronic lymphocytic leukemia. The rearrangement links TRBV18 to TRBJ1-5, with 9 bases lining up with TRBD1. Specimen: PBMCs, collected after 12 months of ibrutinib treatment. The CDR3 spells CASSPLGQGNQPQHF. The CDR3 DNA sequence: TGTGCCAGCTCACCCTTGGGACAGGGTAATCAGCCCCAGCATTTT. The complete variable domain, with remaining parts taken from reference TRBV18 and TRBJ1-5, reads NAGVMQNPRHLVRRRGQEARLRCSPMKGHSHVYWYRQLPEEGLKFMVYLQKENIIDESGMPKERFSAEFPKEGPSILRIQQVVRGDSAAYFCASSPLGQGNQPQHFGDGTRLSIL.